These 12 T cell receptor beta chains originate from one sample sequenced in a study of T cell repertoires in ileal Crohn's disease. Sequenced by immunoSEQ multiplex PCR; TCRdb stores in-frame clones only, minus some. The data hold some 15,000 clones, with around four fifths observed a single time. Sequencing was done on a sample of ileal tissue. Source of these receptors: an adult with Crohn's disease.

The table lists this clone with a count of one. The chain links TRBV5-1 to TRBJ1-4, with TRBD1 matching 12 bases. CDR1 and CDR2 (germline): SGHRS, YFSETQ. CDR3 length: 18 residues. V lost 0 bases to trimming and J lost 3 bases; unmatched junction nucleotides: 6. For the CDR3, the DNA is TGCGCCAGCAGCTTGGGAGGGACAGGGGGCCCTGCTAATGAAAAACTGTTTTTT. Translated: CASSLGGTGGPANEKLFF.

The rearrangement uses TRBV9 and TRBJ2-4; 9 bases line up with TRBD1. The V segment lost 0 bases and the J segment 7 bases; nucleotides outside the gene matches: 5. Germline-derived CDR1 and CDR2 are SGDLS and YYNGEE. This CDR3 comprises 15 residues. The CDR3 DNA reads TGTGCCAGCAGCGTAGCGGGACAGGGAGGGAACATTCAGTACTTC. Amino acid sequence: CASSVAGQGGNIQYF.

This clone showed up just a few times. The chain uses TRBV27 and TRBJ1-4; no definite D call. The V gene lost 8 bases and the J gene lost 1 base, with 11 bases spanning the gap. CDR1 and CDR2 from the germline V gene are MNHEY and SMNVEV (reference sequence). The CDR3 length is 14 residues. CDR3 sequence (DNA): TGTGCCAGCGACGGGTCAGAAACTAATGAAAAACTGTTTTTT. It codes for CASDGSETNEKLFF. Combining the CDR3 with reference TRBV27 and TRBJ1-4 gives the whole variable domain EAQVTQNPRYLITVTGKKLTVTCSQNMNHEYMSWYRQDPGLGLRQIYYSMNVEVTDKGDVPEGYKVSRKEKRNFPLILESPSPNQTSLYFCASDGSETNEKLFFGSGTQLSVL.

The chain uses TRBV5-1 and TRBJ2-7; 10 bases are a match to TRBD1. Trimming removed 4 bases from V and 5 bases from J; junction bases left unmatched: 6. Germline V CDR1 and CDR2: SGHRS, YFSETQ. This CDR3 comprises 14 residues. The CDR3: CASSRGQGGDEQYF. DNA for the CDR3: TGCGCCAGCAGCCGAGGACAGGGGGGCGACGAGCAGTACTTC.

The chain joins TRBV6-1 to TRBJ1-2, with D perhaps matching TRBD1 (5 bases). Germline V lookup: CDR1 MNHNS, CDR2 SASEGT. The V and J ends lost 10 bases and 4 bases respectively, with 19 bases between them. The CDR3 has 14 residues. CDR3 region: CATNLAGLAYGYTF. The CDR3 nucleotides read TGTGCCACCAACCTGGCAGGGCTGGCCTATGGCTACACCTTC.

V gene TRBV6-5 combines with J gene TRBJ1-3, with D uncertain. Germline CDR1 is MNHEY and CDR2 is SVGAGI. This CDR3 has 15 amino acids. V shed 2 bases and J shed 0 bases, with 8 bases lying between them. The CDR3 protein is CASSYQRFSGNTIYF. The CDR3 DNA reads TGTGCCAGCAGTTACCAACGGTTCTCTGGAAACACCATATATTTT.

The chain recombines TRBV5-6 with TRBJ2-5, with 8 bases matching TRBD1. The CDR3 consists of 13 residues. Germline V gene data show CDR1 as SGHDT and CDR2 as YYEEEE. V lost 6 bases to trimming and J lost 3 bases; unmatched junction nucleotides: 4. This chain's CDR3 is CASTPDREETQYF. CDR3 nucleotides: TGTGCCAGCACCCCGGACAGGGAAGAGACCCAGTACTTC.

This sequence joins TRBV7-6 and TRBJ2-3; a possible D gene is TRBD2 (5 bases). Germline CDR1 SGHVS, CDR2 FNYEAQ. V shed 4 bases and J shed 2 bases, with 13 bases lying between them. The CDR3 spans 15 residues. The CDR3: CASSSTGRSTDTQYF. The CDR3 DNA is TGTGCCAGCAGCTCGACGGGAAGATCCACAGATACGCAGTATTTT.

This chain connects TRBV6-5 to TRBJ1-4, with a tentative D call TRBD1 (6 bases). V was pared by 6 bases and J by 10 bases, with 21 bases between. Germline CDR1 and CDR2: MNHEY and SVGAGI. The CDR3 is 15 residues long. CDR3 DNA: TGTGCCAGCAGGCGTTACAGGGACAAAAGTTTAAAACTGTTTTTT. Translating it yields CASRRYRDKSLKLFF.

The chain combines TRBV9 with TRBJ1-4, with TRBD1 matching over 9 bases. This CDR3 contains 14 residues. Germline trimming cut 3 bases from V and 10 bases from J; bases unmatched to any gene: 7. CDR1 and CDR2 (germline): SGDLS, YYNGEE. The CDR3 protein is CASSDRDREGKLFF. The CDR3, as DNA: TGTGCCAGCAGCGATCGGGACAGGGAAGGAAAACTGTTTTTT.

This clone showed up just a few times. The genes are TRBV12-5 and TRBJ1-4; D is ambiguous. The germline V and J ends were trimmed by 6 bases and 8 bases, with 10 bases remaining between them. The V gene's germline CDR1 is LGHNT and CDR2 FRNRAP. The CDR3 is 12 amino acids. The CDR3 DNA follows: TGTGCTAGTGGCCGGGCGGGAGAAAAACTGTTTTTT. Residues: CASGRAGEKLFF. Supplemented by reference TRBV12-5 and TRBJ1-4, the full variable domain reads DARVTQTPRHKVTEMGQEVTMRCQPILGHNTVFWYRQTMMQGLELLAYFRNRAPLDDSGMPKDRFSAEMPDATLATLKIQPSEPRDSAVYFCASGRAGEKLFFGSGTQLSVL.

The chain's CDR3 is CASRISGSRIGELFF. Here the CDR3 DNA reads TGTGCCAGCAGGATTAGCGGGAGTCGTATCGGGGAGCTGTTTTTT. The V gene is TRBV2, the J gene TRBJ2-2, with TRBD2 identical over 9 bases. With V trimmed by 6 bases and J by 7 bases, 9 bases remained unmatched. The CDR3 contains 15 residues. CDR1 SNHLY and CDR2 FYNNEI come from the germline V gene.